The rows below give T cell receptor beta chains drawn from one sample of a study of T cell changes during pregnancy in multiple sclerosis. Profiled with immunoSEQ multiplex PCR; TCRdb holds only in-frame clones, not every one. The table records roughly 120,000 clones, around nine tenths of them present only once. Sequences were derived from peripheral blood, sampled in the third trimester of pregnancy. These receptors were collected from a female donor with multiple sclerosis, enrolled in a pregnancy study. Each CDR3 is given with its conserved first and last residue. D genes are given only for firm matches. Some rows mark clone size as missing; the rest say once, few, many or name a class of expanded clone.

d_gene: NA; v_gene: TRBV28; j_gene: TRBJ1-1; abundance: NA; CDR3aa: CASSLPMTGGATEAFF; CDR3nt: TGTGCCAGCAGTTTACCCATGACAGGAGGCGCGACTGAAGCTTTCTTT
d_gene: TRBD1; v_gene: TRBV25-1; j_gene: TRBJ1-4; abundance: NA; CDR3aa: CASSEWTGGSEKLFF; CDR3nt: TGTGCCAGCAGTGAATGGACAGGGGGAAGTGAAAAACTGTTTTTT
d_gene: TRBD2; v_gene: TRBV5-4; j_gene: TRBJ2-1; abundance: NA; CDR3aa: CASSSKREGHNEQFF; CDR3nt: TGTGCCAGCAGCTCTAAGCGGGAGGGTCACAATGAGCAGTTCTTC
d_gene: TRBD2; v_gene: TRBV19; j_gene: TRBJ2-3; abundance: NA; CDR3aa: CASSSTGTSGTDTQYF; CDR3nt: TGTGCCAGTAGCTCCACCGGGACTAGCGGCACAGATACGCAGTATTTT
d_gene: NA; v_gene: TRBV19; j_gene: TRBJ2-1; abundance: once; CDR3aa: CASSISPTGNNEQFF; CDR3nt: TGTGCCAGTAGTATCAGCCCCACAGGAAACAATGAGCAGTTCTTC
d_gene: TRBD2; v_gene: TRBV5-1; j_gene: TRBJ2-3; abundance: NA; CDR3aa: CASSLGLAGVDTQYF; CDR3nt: TGCGCCAGCAGCTTAGGACTAGCGGGAGTAGATACGCAGTATTTT
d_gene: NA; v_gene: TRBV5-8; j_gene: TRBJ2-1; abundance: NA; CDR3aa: CASSLVVTGYNEQFF; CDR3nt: TGTGCCAGCAGCTTGGTCGTCACGGGGTACAATGAGCAGTTCTTC
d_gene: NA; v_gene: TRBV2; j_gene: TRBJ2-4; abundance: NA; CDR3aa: CASKETAIAKNIQYF; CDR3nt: TGTGCCAGCAAGGAGACAGCAATAGCCAAAAACATTCAGTACTTC
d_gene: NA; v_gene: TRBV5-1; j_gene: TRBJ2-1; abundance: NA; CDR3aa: CASSGPNEQFF; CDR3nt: TGCGCCAGCAGCGGCCCGAATGAGCAGTTCTTC
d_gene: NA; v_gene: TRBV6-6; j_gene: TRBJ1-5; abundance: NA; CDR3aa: CASSYSSQGFQPQHF; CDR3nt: TGTGCCAGCAGTTACTCGAGTCAGGGGTTTCAGCCCCAGCATTTT
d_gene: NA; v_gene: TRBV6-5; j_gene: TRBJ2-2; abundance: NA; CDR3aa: CASRIGTANTGELFF; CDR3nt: TGTGCCAGCAGAATCGGGACTGCGAACACCGGGGAGCTGTTTTTT
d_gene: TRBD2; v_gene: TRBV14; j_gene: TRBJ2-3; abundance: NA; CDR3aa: CASSQAGGDTDTQYF; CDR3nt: TGTGCCAGCAGCCAAGCTGGGGGGGACACAGATACGCAGTATTTT
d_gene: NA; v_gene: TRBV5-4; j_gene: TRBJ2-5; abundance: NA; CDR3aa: CASYRDNLQETQYF; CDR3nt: TGTGCCAGCTACCGGGACAACTTACAAGAGACCCAGTACTTC